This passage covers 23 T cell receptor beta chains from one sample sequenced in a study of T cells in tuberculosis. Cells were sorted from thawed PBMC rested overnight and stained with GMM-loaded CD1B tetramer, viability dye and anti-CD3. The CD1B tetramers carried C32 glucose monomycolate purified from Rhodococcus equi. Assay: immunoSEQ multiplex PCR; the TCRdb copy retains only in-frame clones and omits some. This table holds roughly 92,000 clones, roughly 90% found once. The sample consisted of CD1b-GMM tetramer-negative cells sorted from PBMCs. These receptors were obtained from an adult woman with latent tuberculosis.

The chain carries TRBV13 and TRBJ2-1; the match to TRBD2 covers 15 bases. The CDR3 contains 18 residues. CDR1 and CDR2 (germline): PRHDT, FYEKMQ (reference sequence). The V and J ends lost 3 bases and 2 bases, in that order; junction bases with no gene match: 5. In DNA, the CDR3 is TGTGCCAGCAGCTTCTCCGGGACTAGCGGGGGGCCCTACAATGAGCAGTTCTTC. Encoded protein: CASSFSGTSGGPYNEQFF.

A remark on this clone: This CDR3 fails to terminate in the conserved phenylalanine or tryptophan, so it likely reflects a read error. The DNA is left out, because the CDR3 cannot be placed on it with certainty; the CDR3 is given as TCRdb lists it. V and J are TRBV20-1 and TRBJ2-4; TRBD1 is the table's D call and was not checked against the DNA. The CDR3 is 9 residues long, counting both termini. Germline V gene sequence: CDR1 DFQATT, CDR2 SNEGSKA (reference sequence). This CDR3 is CSASPTLWA.

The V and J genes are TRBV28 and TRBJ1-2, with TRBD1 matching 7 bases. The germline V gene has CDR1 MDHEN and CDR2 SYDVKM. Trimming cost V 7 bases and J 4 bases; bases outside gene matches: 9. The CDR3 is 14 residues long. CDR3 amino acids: CASTPPGQPYGYTF. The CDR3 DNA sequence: TGTGCCAGCACCCCTCCGGGACAGCCCTATGGCTACACCTTC.

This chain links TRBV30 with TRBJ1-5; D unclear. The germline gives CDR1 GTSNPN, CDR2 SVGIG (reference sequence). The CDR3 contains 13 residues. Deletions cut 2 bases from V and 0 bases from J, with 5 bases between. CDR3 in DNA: TGTGCCTGGAGTCGAGATAGCAATCAGCCCCAGCATTTT. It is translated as CAWSRDSNQPQHF.

For the CDR3, the DNA is TGTGCCAGCAGAATCGGAGTTAACAATGAGCAGTTCTTC. Its translation: CASRIGVNNEQFF. This sequence joins TRBV6-5 and TRBJ2-1; D is unclear. The CDR3 contains 13 residues. The germline gives CDR1 MNHEY, CDR2 SVGAGI. V shed 6 bases and J shed 5 bases, with 11 bases lying between them.

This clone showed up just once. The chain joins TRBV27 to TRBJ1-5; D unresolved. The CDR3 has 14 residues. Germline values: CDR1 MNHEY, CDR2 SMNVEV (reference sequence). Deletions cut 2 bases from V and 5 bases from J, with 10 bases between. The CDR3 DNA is TGTGCCAGCAGTTTAGGGCCTATAGATCAGCCCCAGCATTTT. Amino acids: CASSLGPIDQPQHF.

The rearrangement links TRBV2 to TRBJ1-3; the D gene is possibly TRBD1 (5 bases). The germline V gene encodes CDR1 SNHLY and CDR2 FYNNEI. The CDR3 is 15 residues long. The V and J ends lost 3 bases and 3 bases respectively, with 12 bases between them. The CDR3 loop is CASSEGGTGGNTIYF. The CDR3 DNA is TGTGCCAGCAGTGAGGGGGGGACGGGTGGAAACACCATATATTTT.

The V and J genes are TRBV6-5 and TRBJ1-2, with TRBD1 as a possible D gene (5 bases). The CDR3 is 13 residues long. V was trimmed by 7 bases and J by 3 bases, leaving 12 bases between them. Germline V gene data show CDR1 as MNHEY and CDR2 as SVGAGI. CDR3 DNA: TGTGCCAGCAAAGAGACAGAATACTATGGCTACACCTTC. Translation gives CASKETEYYGYTF.

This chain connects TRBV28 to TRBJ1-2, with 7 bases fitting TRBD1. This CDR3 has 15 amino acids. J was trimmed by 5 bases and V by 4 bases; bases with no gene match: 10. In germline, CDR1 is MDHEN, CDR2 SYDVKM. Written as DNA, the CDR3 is TGTGCCAGCAGTTCCCGGACAGGAGGGGGTTATGGCTACACCTTC. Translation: CASSSRTGGGYGYTF.

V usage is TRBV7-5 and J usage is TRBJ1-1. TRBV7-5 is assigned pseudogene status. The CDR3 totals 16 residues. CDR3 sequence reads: CARSSPVAGKNTEAFF. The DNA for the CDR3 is TGTGCCAGAAGCTCCCCCGTGGCCGGGAAGAACACTGAAGCTTTCTTT.

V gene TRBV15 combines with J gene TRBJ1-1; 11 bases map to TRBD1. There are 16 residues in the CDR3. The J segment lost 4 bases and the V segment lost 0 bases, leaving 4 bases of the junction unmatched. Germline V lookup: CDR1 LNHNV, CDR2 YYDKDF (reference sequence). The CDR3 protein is CATSRDPGTGGTEAFF. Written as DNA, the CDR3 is TGTGCCACCAGCAGAGACCCGGGGACAGGGGGCACTGAAGCTTTCTTT.

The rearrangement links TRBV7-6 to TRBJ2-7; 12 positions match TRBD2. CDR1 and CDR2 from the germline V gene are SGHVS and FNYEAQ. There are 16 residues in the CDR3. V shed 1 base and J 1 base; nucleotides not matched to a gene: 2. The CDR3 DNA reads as TGTGCCAGCAGCTTAGAAGGGACTAGCGGGTCCTACGAGCAGTACTTC. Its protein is CASSLEGTSGSYEQYF.

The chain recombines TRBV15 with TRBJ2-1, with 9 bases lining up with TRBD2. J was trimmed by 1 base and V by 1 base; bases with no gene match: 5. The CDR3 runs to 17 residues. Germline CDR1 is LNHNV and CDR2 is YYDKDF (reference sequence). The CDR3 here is CATSRGAGGLSYNEQFF. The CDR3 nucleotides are TGTGCCACCAGCAGAGGAGCGGGGGGATTATCCTACAATGAGCAGTTCTTC.

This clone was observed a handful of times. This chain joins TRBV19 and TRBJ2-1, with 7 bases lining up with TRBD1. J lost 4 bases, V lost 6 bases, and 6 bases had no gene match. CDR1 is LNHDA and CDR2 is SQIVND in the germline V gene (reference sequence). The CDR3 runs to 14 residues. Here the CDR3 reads CASSLRGQYNEQFF. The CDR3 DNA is TGTGCCAGTAGCCTCCGGGGACAGTACAATGAGCAGTTCTTC. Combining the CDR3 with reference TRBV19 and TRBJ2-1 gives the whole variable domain DGGITQSPKYLFRKEGQNVTLSCEQNLNHDAMYWYRQDPGQGLRLIYYSQIVNDFQKGDIAEGYSVSREKKESFPLTVTSAQKNPTAFYLCASSLRGQYNEQFFGPGTRLTVL.

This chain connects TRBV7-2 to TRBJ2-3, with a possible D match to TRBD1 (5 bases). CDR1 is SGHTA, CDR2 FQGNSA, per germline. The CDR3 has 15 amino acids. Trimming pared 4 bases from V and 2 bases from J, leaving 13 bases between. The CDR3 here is CASSSWTYDTDTQYF. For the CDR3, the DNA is TGTGCCAGCAGCTCCTGGACATATGACACAGATACGCAGTATTTT.

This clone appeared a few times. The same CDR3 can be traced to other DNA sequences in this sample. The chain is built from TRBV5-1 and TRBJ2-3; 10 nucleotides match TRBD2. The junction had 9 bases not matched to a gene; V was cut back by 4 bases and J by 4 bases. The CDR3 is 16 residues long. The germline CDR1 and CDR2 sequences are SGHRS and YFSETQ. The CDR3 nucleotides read TGCGCCAGCAGCCCTGGGAGGCTAGCGGGGGCAGATACGCAGTATTTT. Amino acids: CASSPGRLAGADTQYF.

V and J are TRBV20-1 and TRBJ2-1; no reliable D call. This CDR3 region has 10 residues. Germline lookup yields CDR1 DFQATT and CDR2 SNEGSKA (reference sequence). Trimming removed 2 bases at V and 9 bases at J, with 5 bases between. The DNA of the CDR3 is TGCAGTGCTAGATCGGTTGAGCAGTTCTTC. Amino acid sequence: CSARSVEQFF.

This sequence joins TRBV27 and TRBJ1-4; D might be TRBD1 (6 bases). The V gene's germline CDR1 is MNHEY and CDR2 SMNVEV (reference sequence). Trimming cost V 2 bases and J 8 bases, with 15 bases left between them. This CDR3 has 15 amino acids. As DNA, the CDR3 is TGTGCCAGCAGTTTAACTACAGGGTGGGGGGAAAAACTGTTTTTT. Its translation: CASSLTTGWGEKLFF. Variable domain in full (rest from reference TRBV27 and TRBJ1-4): EAQVTQNPRYLITVTGKKLTVTCSQNMNHEYMSWYRQDPGLGLRQIYYSMNVEVTDKGDVPEGYKVSRKEKRNFPLILESPSPNQTSLYFCASSLTTGWGEKLFFGSGTQLSVL.

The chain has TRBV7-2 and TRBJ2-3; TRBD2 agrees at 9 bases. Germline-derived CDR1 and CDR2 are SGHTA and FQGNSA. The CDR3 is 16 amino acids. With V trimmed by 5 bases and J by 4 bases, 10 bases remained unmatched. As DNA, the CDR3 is TGTGCCAGCAGCCATACGCGGGGGGGCCGGGCAGATACGCAGTATTTT. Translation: CASSHTRGGRADTQYF.

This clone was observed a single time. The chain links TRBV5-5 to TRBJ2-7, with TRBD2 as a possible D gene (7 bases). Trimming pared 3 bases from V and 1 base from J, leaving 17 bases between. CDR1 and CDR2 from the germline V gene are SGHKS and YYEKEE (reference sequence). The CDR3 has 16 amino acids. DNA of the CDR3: TGTGCCAGCAGCTCGGGGGGCTCTTTTGCTTCCTACGAGCAGTACTTC. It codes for CASSSGGSFASYEQYF.

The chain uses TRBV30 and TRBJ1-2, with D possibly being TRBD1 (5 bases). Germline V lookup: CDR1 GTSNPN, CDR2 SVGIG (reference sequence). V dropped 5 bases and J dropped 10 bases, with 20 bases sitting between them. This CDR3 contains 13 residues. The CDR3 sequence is CAWSGRRQGLYTF. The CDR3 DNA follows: TGTGCCTGGTCGGGGAGGCGCCAGGGTCTCTACACCTTC.

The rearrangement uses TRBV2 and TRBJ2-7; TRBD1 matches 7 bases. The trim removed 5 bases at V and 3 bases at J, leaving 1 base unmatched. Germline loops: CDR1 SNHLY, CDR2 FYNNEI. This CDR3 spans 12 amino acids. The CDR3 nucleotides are TGTGCCAGCAGTAACAGGGGCTACGAGCAGTACGTC. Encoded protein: CASSNRGYEQYV.

The CDR3 DNA follows: TGTGCCAGCAGTGGACAGGGAGGTCAGCCCCAGCATTTT. Encoded protein: CASSGQGGQPQHF. The chain is built from TRBV6-4 and TRBJ1-5; 7 bases line up with TRBD1. Germline CDR1 MRHNA, CDR2 SNTAGT. The CDR3 runs to 13 residues. V was clipped by 4 bases and J by 6 bases; unmatched bases: 3.